These 15 T cell receptor beta chains share one sample of origin, sequenced in a study of cytotoxic CD8 clonotypes in ibrutinib-treated CLL. Generated by immunoSEQ multiplex PCR, the TCRdb table keeps only in-frame clones and is missing some. The sample carries about 17,000 clones, 75% to 85% recorded once. Sequencing was performed on PBMCs, taken before ibrutinib treatment. These receptors originate from a human donor with chronic lymphocytic leukemia.

The chain links TRBV7-9 to TRBJ2-7; 8 bases agree with TRBD2. The ends lost 4 bases at V and 2 bases at J; junction bases unmatched: 4. This CDR3 is 14 amino acids long. From germline, CDR1 is SEHNR and CDR2 FQNEAQ (reference sequence). As DNA, the CDR3 is TGTGCCAGCAGCTCTGGGACTAGAACCTACGAGCAGTACTTC. Translation gives CASSSGTRTYEQYF.

The chain joins TRBV9 to TRBJ2-1; tentatively, D is TRBD1 or TRBD2 (5 bases each). The V gene's germline CDR1 is SGDLS and CDR2 YYNGEE. The CDR3 is 13 amino acids. Trimming took off 1 base at V and 5 bases at J, with 7 bases between the two ends. The CDR3 region is CASSVRGDNEQFF. The CDR3 DNA reads TGTGCCAGCAGCGTACGAGGGGACAATGAGCAGTTCTTC.

In its sample, this clone was seen a few times. The gene calls are TRBV7-9 and TRBJ2-7; TRBD1 matches 9 bases. The CDR3 is made up of 15 amino acids. Trimming cost V 5 bases and J 5 bases; bases outside gene matches: 10. Germline V gene sequence: CDR1 SEHNR, CDR2 FQNEAQ (reference sequence). CDR3 amino acids: CASSQAGTGRNEQYF. Here the CDR3 DNA reads TGTGCCAGCAGCCAGGCGGGGACAGGGCGGAACGAGCAGTACTTC.

This clone was counted only a few times. The V call is TRBV7-9, the J call TRBJ2-3; 9 bases align to TRBD2. Germline V lookup: CDR1 SEHNR, CDR2 FQNEAQ (reference sequence). CDR3 length: 16 residues. V was clipped by 4 bases and J by 2 bases; unmatched bases: 7. As DNA, the CDR3 is TGTGCCAGCAGCTACCGATCTAGCGGGAACACAGATACGCAGTATTTT. Amino acids: CASSYRSSGNTDTQYF.

The DNA for the CDR3 is TGTGCCAGCAGCCACGTAGAAACCTCCTACGAGCAGTACTTC. It yields the protein CASSHVETSYEQYF. The chain carries TRBV5-5 and TRBJ2-7, with D unclear. Germline CDR1 SGHKS, CDR2 YYEKEE (reference sequence). Trimming stripped 4 bases from V and 0 bases from J, with 11 bases between. The CDR3 runs to 14 residues.

This chain uses TRBV19 with TRBJ2-5, with TRBD1 matching 8 bases. Germline assignment: CDR1 LNHDA and CDR2 SQIVND (reference sequence). V gave up 1 base and J gave up 2 bases; unmatched junction bases: 3. This CDR3 spans 15 amino acids. CDR3 region: CASSIVGDRQETQYF. CDR3 DNA: TGTGCCAGTAGTATAGTTGGGGACAGGCAAGAGACCCAGTACTTC. Full variable domain (remainder filled in from reference TRBV19 and TRBJ2-5): DGGITQSPKYLFRKEGQNVTLSCEQNLNHDAMYWYRQDPGQGLRLIYYSQIVNDFQKGDIAEGYSVSREKKESFPLTVTSAQKNPTAFYLCASSIVGDRQETQYFGPGTRLLVL.

The V gene is TRBV20-1, the J gene TRBJ2-5, with unresolved D. Germline V lookup: CDR1 DFQATT, CDR2 SNEGSKA (reference sequence). The CDR3 totals 10 residues. The V gene lost 6 bases and the J gene lost 2 bases, with 4 bases spanning the gap. The CDR3 DNA is TGCAGTGCACGACAAGAGACCCAGTACTTC. As protein: CSARQETQYF.

This chain links TRBV11-2 with TRBJ1-2; D not resolved. V gave up 5 bases and J gave up 6 bases, with 16 bases separating them. The CDR3 is 14 amino acids. Germline CDR1 SGHAT, CDR2 FQNNGV. The CDR3 DNA sequence: TGTGCCAGCAGCCCCGGTCAGGCCCTTGATGGCTACACCTTC. This sequence encodes CASSPGQALDGYTF.

This sequence joins TRBV19 and TRBJ1-1; D unresolved. Trimming shortened V by 2 bases and J by 3 bases, and 7 bases separated the two germline ends. The germline V gene has CDR1 LNHDA and CDR2 SQIVND (reference sequence). The CDR3 is 13 amino acids. The CDR3 DNA reads as TGTGCCAGTAGTATAAGGTGGGACACTGAAGCTTTCTTT. Its translation is CASSIRWDTEAFF.

The chain links TRBV2 to TRBJ2-1; perhaps TRBD2 as D (6 bases). CDR1 and CDR2 (germline): SNHLY, FYNNEI. V lost 6 bases to trimming and J lost 0 bases, with 9 bases between them. The length of the CDR3 is 14 residues. The DNA of the CDR3 is TGTGCCAGCAGACGGGGGTCCTCCTACAATGAGCAGTTCTTC. Protein product: CASRRGSSYNEQFF.

This rearrangement joins TRBV19 to TRBJ1-1; unclear D gene. Germline-derived CDR1 and CDR2 are LNHDA and SQIVND (reference sequence). V was clipped by 7 bases and J by 3 bases, with 15 bases between them. The CDR3 runs to 14 residues. The CDR3, as DNA: TGTGCCAGTATCGGTCCCCTCCGGGACACTGAAGCTTTCTTT. This translates into CASIGPLRDTEAFF.

The CDR3 sequence is CASSSLNRGLSGNTIYF. The CDR3 DNA reads TGTGCCAGCAGTTCACTCAACAGGGGGCTGAGTGGAAACACCATATATTTT. This chain uses TRBV28 with TRBJ1-3; 9 bases agree with TRBD1. The CDR3 is made up of 17 amino acids. Germline V gives CDR1 MDHEN, CDR2 SYDVKM. V trimming: 4 bases; J trimming: 3 bases; junction bases outside the gene matches: 10.

The rearrangement links TRBV6-5 to TRBJ1-5; unclear D gene. V lost 8 bases, J lost 5 bases, and 13 bases lay in between. The CDR3 is 13 amino acids. From germline, CDR1 is MNHEY and CDR2 SVGAGI. The CDR3 nucleotides are TGTGCCAGCTTTAACAGTCCAGATCAGCCCCAGCATTTT. This codes for CASFNSPDQPQHF.

This clone was recorded a few times. The chain employs TRBV6-5 and TRBJ1-3; 8 positions agree with TRBD1. In germline, CDR1 is MNHEY, CDR2 SVGAGI. The CDR3 runs to 16 residues. After removal of 8 bases from V and 0 bases from J, the junction contained 9 bases not matched to a gene. CDR3 DNA: TGTGCCAGCGGTTCCAACAGGGGGAGCTCTGGAAACACCATATATTTT. Residues: CASGSNRGSSGNTIYF.

Concerning this clone: Other DNA sequences within the sample encode an identical CDR3. This chain uses TRBV7-6 with TRBJ2-7; 11 bases are shared with TRBD1. With V trimmed by 1 base and J by 7 bases, 3 bases remained unmatched. CDR3 length equals 14 residues. Per germline, CDR1 SGHVS and CDR2 FNYEAQ. CDR3 residues: CASSLEDRGREQYF. In DNA form, the CDR3 reads TGTGCCAGCAGCTTAGAGGACAGGGGGCGGGAGCAGTACTTC.